The sequence of this TCR beta chain was determined in a study of a mutant IDH1 vaccine in newly diagnosed glioma. Study as a whole: Vaccination began 4-6 weeks post radiotherapy alone, or with temozolomide cycles.

This clone was counted ten times or more. Its specificity is not known. The V gene end was trimmed by 4 bases and the J gene end by 5 bases; junction bases not matched to a gene: 8. The CDR3 totals 16 residues. Germline values: CDR1 SGHDT, CDR2 YYEEEE. Sequenced by immunoSEQ multiplex PCR; TCRdb stores in-frame clones only, minus some. The data contain about 64,000 clones, around 74% of them singletons. The time point denotes: week 35, safety follow-up. Vaccine doses each comprised 300 ug of mutant IDH1 20-mer peptide, with topical imiquimod. Material: PBMCs, obtained from a glioma patient whose treatment included an IDH1 peptide vaccine. This clonotype originated in a man in his fifties with glioma. The V call is TRBV5-6, the J call TRBJ2-2; TRBD1 agrees at 10 bases. In DNA form, the CDR3 reads TGTGCCAGCAGCCCGACAGGGGGCTTTGTAACCGGGGAGCTGTTTTTT. This translates into CASSPTGGFVTGELFF.